These 26 T cell receptor beta chains came from one sample sequenced in a study of tumor-infiltrating lymphocytes in oesophageal squamous cell carcinoma. TCRdb fed the PCR reads into MiXCR, producing one record per CDR3 protein. The repertoire holds about 14,000 distinct CDR3 sequences, with roughly 51% as singletons. The sequenced sample consisted of esophageal tumor tissue. The receptors come from a male donor with esophageal squamous cell carcinoma.

A few counts support this clonotype. The chain employs TRBV28 and TRBJ2-1; 10 bases align to TRBD2. Unmatched junction bases numbered 4, after V lost 3 bases and J lost 5 bases. The CDR3 is 15 residues long. Germline CDR1 reads MDHEN; CDR2 reads SYDVKM. CDR3 region: CASSFLLAGNNEQFF. For the CDR3, the DNA is TGTGCCAGCAGTTTTTTACTAGCGGGGAACAATGAGCAGTTCTTC. Using reference TRBV28 and TRBJ2-1 for the parts outside the CDR3, the full variable domain is DVKVTQSSRYLVKRTGEKVFLECVQDMDHENMFWYRQDPGLGLRLIYFSYDVKMKEKGDIPEGYSVSREKKERFSLILESASTNQTSMYLCASSFLLAGNNEQFFGPGTRLTVL.

This chain joins TRBV7-3 and TRBJ2-5; no definite D call. Germline CDR1 reads SGHTA; CDR2 reads FQGTGA. This CDR3 is 9 amino acids long. The V end was cut by 2 bases, the J end by 13 bases, with 5 bases between. CDR3 sequence (DNA): TGTGCCAGCAGCTTAGGTCCGTACTTC. This sequence encodes CASSLGPYF.

Only a few counts were recorded for this clonotype. The chain links TRBV7-3 to TRBJ2-3; 8 bases align to TRBD2. The end of the DNA aligns better with TRBJ2-7, so the J call may be wrong. CDR3 length: 13 residues. CDR1 SGHTA and CDR2 FQGTGA come from the germline V gene. CDR3 nucleotides: TGTGCCAGCAGCTTAGCGGGAGGACACGAGCAGTACTTC. This encodes CASSLAGGHEQYF.

The chain links TRBV12-3 or TRBV12-4 to TRBJ2-7; TRBD2 matches at 10 bases. CDR3 length: 15 residues. V lost 2 bases to trimming and J lost 3 bases; unmatched junction nucleotides: 4. The CDR3 DNA is TGTGCCAGCAGTTTAAGGTCTAGCGGGAGCTACGAGCAGTACTTC. Protein sequence: CASSLRSSGSYEQYF.

This clonotype appeared many times. The chain carries TRBV18 and TRBJ2-2; the D call may be TRBD1 or TRBD2 (6 bases each). The CDR3 loop spans 14 amino acids. Trimming removed 5 bases from V and 5 bases from J, with 12 bases in between. Per germline, CDR1 KGHSH and CDR2 LQKENI. In DNA form, the CDR3 reads TGTGCCAGCTCATCTACAGGGAGGACCGGGGAGCTGTTTTTT. Amino acids: CASSSTGRTGELFF.

Worth noting for this clonotype: This CDR3 fails to terminate in the conserved phenylalanine or tryptophan, so it likely reflects a read error. It is unclear where the CDR3 begins or ends on the DNA, so no DNA is shown, and the CDR3 is as TCRdb lists it. V gene TRBV6-1 combines with J gene TRBJ2-3; the table assigns TRBD2, which was not confirmed against the DNA. Germline assignment: CDR1 MNHNS and CDR2 SASEGT. The CDR3 spans 15 amino acids, including both terminal residues. CDR3 loop: CASSEMANSPLHFGP.

The V call is TRBV27, the J call TRBJ2-1; TRBD2 is a possible D gene (6 bases). Looked up from germline, CDR1 is MNHEY and CDR2 is SMNVEV (reference sequence). The length of the CDR3 is 12 residues. V was pared by 10 bases and J by 8 bases, with 15 bases between. As DNA, the CDR3 is TGTGCCACCAAATCCCCGGGGGATGAGCAGTTCTTC. Translating it yields CATKSPGDEQFF.

Concerning this clonotype itself: The CDR3 carries no conserved terminal phenylalanine or tryptophan, so it likely arises from a read error. No DNA is shown, since the ends of the CDR3 on it are uncertain; the CDR3 is the one TCRdb lists. The chain carries TRBV6-1 and TRBJ2-6; TRBD1 is the table's D call and was not checked against the DNA. Germline V gene sequence: CDR1 MNHNS, CDR2 SASEGT. The CDR3 spans 15 residues, counting both ends. The CDR3: CASSEFEQETQYFGA.

This chain connects TRBV7-3 to TRBJ2-1; 7 nucleotides align to TRBD2. The last part of the DNA fits TRBJ2-5 better; the J call may be wrong. The CDR3 is made up of 14 amino acids. CDR1 and CDR2 from the germline V gene are SGHTA and FQGTGA. The CDR3 reads CASSLTSSGETQYF. CDR3 bases: TGTGCCAGCAGCTTAACGAGTAGCGGGGAGACCCAGTACTTC.

This clonotype was recorded at least ten times. A much larger clone differs by one base, so this may be a read error. The rearrangement uses TRBV7-8 and TRBJ2-1, with 8 bases identical to TRBD1. There are 13 residues in the CDR3. Germline values: CDR1 SGHVS, CDR2 FQNEAQ. V shed 6 bases and J 9 bases; nucleotides not matched to a gene: 7. This CDR3 is CASSSDRDGEQFF. For the CDR3, the DNA is TGTGCCAGCAGTTCGGACAGGGACGGTGAGCAGTTCTTC.

In its sample, this clonotype was seen a few times. The V gene is TRBV6-5, the J gene TRBJ2-3; 9 nucleotides match TRBD1. V gave up 4 bases and J gave up 6 bases; unmatched junction bases: 11. The germline gives CDR1 MNHEY, CDR2 SVGAGI. The CDR3 sequence is 16 residues long. The CDR3 DNA reads as TGTGCCAGCAGTTTTATGGACAGGGGTACATTGGATACGCAGTATTTT. This gives the protein CASSFMDRGTLDTQYF.

V usage is TRBV7-3 and J usage is TRBJ2-5; no clear D. The CDR3 has 16 residues. Trimming removed 6 bases from V and 11 bases from J, with 28 bases in between. The germline V gene has CDR1 SGHTA and CDR2 FQGTGA. Written as DNA, the CDR3 is TGTGCCAGCAGATACGGGCGAGGTGGGTGGACCAGTGAGCAGTACTTC. Its translation is CASRYGRGGWTSEQYF. The entire variable domain, with the rest obtained from reference TRBV7-3 and TRBJ2-5, is as follows: GAGVSQTPSNKVTEKGKYVELRCDPISGHTALYWYRQSLGQGPEFLIYFQGTGAADDSGLPNDRFFAVRPEGSVSTLKIQRTERGDSAVYLCASRYGRGGWTSEQYFGPGTRLLVL.

This clonotype was picked up a small number of times. The V call is TRBV6-6, the J call TRBJ2-1, with TRBD2 matching 8 bases. The CDR3 loop spans 17 amino acids. J lost 0 bases, V lost 0 bases, and 4 bases had no gene match. Germline lookup yields CDR1 MNHNY and CDR2 SVGAGI (reference sequence). CDR3 protein: CASSYSTSAYSYNEQFF. DNA of the CDR3: TGTGCCAGCAGTTACTCGACTAGCGCCTACTCCTACAATGAGCAGTTCTTC.

Of note for this clonotype: This may come from a read error, since a much larger clone is one base off. The J gene is TRBJ2-4, the V gene TRBV7-6, with 7 bases lining up with TRBD1. CDR3 length equals 13 residues. Germline-derived CDR1 and CDR2 are SGHVS and FNYEAQ. With V trimmed by 3 bases and J by 13 bases, 9 bases remained unmatched. The CDR3 sequence: CASSFDRDNEQYF. DNA for the CDR3: TGTGCCAGCAGCTTCGACAGGGACAATGAGCAGTACTTC.

The chain recombines TRBV12-5 with TRBJ2-3; D is undetermined. The DNA end is a closer match to TRBJ2-7, so the J assignment may be wrong. Germline assignment: CDR1 LGHNT and CDR2 FRNRAP. The CDR3 runs to 13 residues. As DNA, the CDR3 is TGTGCTAGTGGTTTGGTAGATCGCCGGGAGCAGTACTTC. The encoded protein is CASGLVDRREQYF.

At least ten counts were recorded for this clonotype. This sequence joins TRBV2 and TRBJ1-2; a weak D match, TRBD1 (6 bases). This CDR3 has 14 amino acids. CDR1 is SNHLY, CDR2 FYNNEI, per germline. The ends were cut back, 5 bases at V and 5 bases at J, with 15 bases in the middle. The CDR3 coding sequence is TGTGCCAGCAGTAAACCGGGGGCGGAGTATGGCTACACCTTC. This gives the protein CASSKPGAEYGYTF.

The sample holds many counts of this clonotype. The CDR3, as DNA: TGTGCCAGCAGGCCCCAGGGAACAGATACGCAGTATTTT. Protein product: CASRPQGTDTQYF. The rearrangement links TRBV27 to TRBJ2-3; possible D gene TRBD1, 5 bases. The germline V gene has CDR1 MNHEY and CDR2 SMNVEV (reference sequence). V lost 6 bases to trimming and J lost 3 bases, with 10 bases between them. There are 13 residues in the CDR3.

The chain links TRBV7-3 to TRBJ2-1; 14 positions match TRBD2. The CDR3 has 18 amino acids. The J segment lost 0 bases and the V segment lost 5 bases, leaving 6 bases of the junction unmatched. Per germline, CDR1 SGHTA and CDR2 FQGTGA. In nucleotides, the CDR3 is TGTGCCAGCAGCCGGACTAGCGGGAGGACGAGCTCCTACAATGAGCAGTTCTTC. Amino acid sequence: CASSRTSGRTSSYNEQFF.

The chain has TRBV24-1 and TRBJ2-3, with 9 bases matching TRBD1. The J call may not be correct, given that the DNA end is closer to TRBJ2-5. Germline V CDR1 and CDR2: KGHDR, SFDVKD. The CDR3 runs 17 residues. In DNA form, the CDR3 reads TGTGCCACCAGTGATCCGAACCCCGGGACAGGGCATAAGACCCAGTACTTC. It is translated as CATSDPNPGTGHKTQYF.

This clonotype is a singleton in its sample. The rearrangement links TRBV7-3 to TRBJ2-7; D tentatively fits TRBD1 or TRBD2 (5 bases each). This CDR3 region has 13 residues. V was shortened by 5 bases and J by 8 bases, with 16 bases between the two germline ends. Per germline, CDR1 SGHTA and CDR2 FQGTGA. DNA of the CDR3: TGTGCCAGCAGCGTATGGGACGGAGCCCAGCAGTACTTC. Translating gives CASSVWDGAQQYF.

Worth noting for this clonotype: A much bigger clone sits one base away, suggesting this may be a read error. The V and J genes are TRBV11-2 and TRBJ2-1; TRBD2 agrees at 7 bases. Germline values: CDR1 SGHAT, CDR2 FQNNGV. With 1 base clipped from V and 13 bases from J, the junction kept 19 bases outside the gene matches. There are 17 residues in the CDR3. CDR3 region: CASSLGNSGLGSETQFF. CDR3 coding DNA: TGTGCCAGCAGCTTAGGAAATAGCGGGCTTGGTTCAGAGACCCAGTTCTTC.

This chain connects TRBV9 to TRBJ2-4; TRBD2 matches 7 bases. CDR1 SGDLS and CDR2 YYNGEE come from the germline V gene. This CDR3 contains 15 residues. V was clipped by 4 bases and J by 6 bases; unmatched bases: 10. The CDR3 region is CASSPGLGPGNIQYF. The DNA for the CDR3 is TGTGCCAGCAGCCCCGGACTAGGGCCCGGAAACATTCAGTACTTC.

The genes are TRBV11-2 and TRBJ1-2; 9 bases map to TRBD1. TRBJ2-7 matches the DNA end more closely, so the J call is doubtful. Germline V CDR1 and CDR2: SGHAT, FQNNGV. The CDR3 contains 14 residues. For the CDR3, the DNA is TGTGCCAGCAGCTCCGGGACAGGGAGCTACGAGCAGTACTTC. This encodes CASSSGTGSYEQYF.

This clonotype is labeled as large. The J gene is TRBJ2-1, the V gene TRBV7-2; 12 nucleotides align to TRBD2. Losses at the gene ends were 5 bases for V and 7 bases for J; bases not matched to a gene: 9. The CDR3 contains 16 residues. Germline V CDR1 and CDR2: SGHTA, FQGNSA. The CDR3 protein is CASSDRTSGTRNEQFF. The CDR3 DNA is TGTGCCAGCAGCGACCGGACTAGCGGGACAAGGAATGAGCAGTTCTTC.

This clonotype was counted at least ten times. The chain employs TRBV6-1 and TRBJ2-5; the D is unclear. The V gene's germline CDR1 is MNHNS and CDR2 SASEGT. V lost 2 bases, J lost 2 bases, and 6 bases lay in between. The CDR3 length is 13 residues. In DNA form, the CDR3 reads TGTGCCAGCAGTGAATTCGAGCAAGAGACCCAGTACTTC. Its protein product is CASSEFEQETQYF.

This clonotype was picked up many times. Likely a read error: the CDR3 ends without its conserved phenylalanine or tryptophan. The DNA is omitted, as the CDR3 cannot be located on it reliably, and the CDR3 follows TCRdb's listing. The V gene is TRBV6-8, the J gene TRBJ2-6; TRBD1 is taken as the D call from the table, unchecked against the DNA. The germline V gene encodes CDR1 MNHGY and CDR2 SAAAGT. The CDR3 spans 11 residues, counting both ends. This chain's CDR3 is CWGNGIRDQDM.